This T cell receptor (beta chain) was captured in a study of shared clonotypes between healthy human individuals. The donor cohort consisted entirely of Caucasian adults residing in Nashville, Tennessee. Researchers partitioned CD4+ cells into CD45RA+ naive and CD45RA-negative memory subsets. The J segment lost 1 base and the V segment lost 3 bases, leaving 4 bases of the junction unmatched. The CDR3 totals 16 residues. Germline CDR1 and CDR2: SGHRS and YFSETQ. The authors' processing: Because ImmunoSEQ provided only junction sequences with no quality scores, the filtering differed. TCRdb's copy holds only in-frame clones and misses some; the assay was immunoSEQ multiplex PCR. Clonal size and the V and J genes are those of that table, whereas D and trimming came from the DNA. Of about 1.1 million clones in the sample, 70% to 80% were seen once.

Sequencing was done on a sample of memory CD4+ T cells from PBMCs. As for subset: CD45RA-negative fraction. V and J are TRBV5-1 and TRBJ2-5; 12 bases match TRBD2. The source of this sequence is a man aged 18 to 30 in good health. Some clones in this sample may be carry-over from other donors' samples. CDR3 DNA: TGCGCCAGCAGCTACGGACTAGCGGGACTCCAAGAGACCCAGTACTTC. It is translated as CASSYGLAGLQETQYF.